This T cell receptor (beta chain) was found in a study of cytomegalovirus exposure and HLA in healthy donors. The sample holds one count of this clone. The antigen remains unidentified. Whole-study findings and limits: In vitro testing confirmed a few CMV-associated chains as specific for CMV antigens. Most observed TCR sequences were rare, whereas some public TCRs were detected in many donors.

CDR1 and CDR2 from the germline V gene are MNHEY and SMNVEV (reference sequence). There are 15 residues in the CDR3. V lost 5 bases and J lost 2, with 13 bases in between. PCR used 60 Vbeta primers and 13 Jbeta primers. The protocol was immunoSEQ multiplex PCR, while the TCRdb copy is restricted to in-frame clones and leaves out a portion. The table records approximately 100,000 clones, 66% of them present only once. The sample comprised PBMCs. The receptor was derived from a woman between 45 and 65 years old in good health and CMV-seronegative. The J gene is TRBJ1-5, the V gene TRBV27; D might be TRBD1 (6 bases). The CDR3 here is CASSKQGFGNQPQHF. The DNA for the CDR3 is TGTGCCAGCAGTAAACAGGGATTCGGCAATCAGCCCCAGCATTTT.